This T cell receptor beta chain originates from a study of shared clonotypes between healthy human individuals. Germline V gives CDR1 SEHNR, CDR2 FQNEAQ (reference sequence). The V gene lost 4 bases and the J gene lost 7 bases, with 16 bases spanning the gap. The CDR3 spans 15 residues. Only in-frame clones appear in the TCRdb table, and some are missing; sequencing was by immunoSEQ multiplex PCR. The data contain 2,500,000 or so clones, approximately 93% of them singletons. The chain combines TRBV7-9 with TRBJ2-2; TRBD1 is a possible D gene (5 bases). The source of this sequence is a man aged 18 to 30 in good health. Some clones in this sample may be carry-over from other donors' samples. Input material: naive CD4+ T cells from PBMCs. Regarding subset: CD45RA+ positively selected. The CDR3 sequence is CASSSLDSFGGELFF. The CDR3 bases are TGTGCCAGCAGCTCCCTAGACAGTTTCGGCGGGGAGCTGTTTTTT.